What follows are 12 T cell receptor beta chains derived from one specimen sequenced in a study of T-cell reconstitution after alpha-beta-depleted transplantation in children. Researchers prepared the TCRbeta library using unique molecular identifiers, the study reports. TCRdb re-derived calls from the PCR reads in MiXCR, one entry per CDR3 protein. Of more than 85,000 distinct CDR3 sequences in the sample, roughly 6% were seen once. The sample consisted of PBMCs, mostly from graft donor cells, taken 60 days after TCRalphabeta/CD19-depleted stem cell transplant. Receptors were obtained from a female patient under 10 years old who had a stem cell transplant for Fanconi anemia, so the T cells may come from the graft donor.

The rearrangement links TRBV5-1 to TRBJ2-2; D is unclear. Between the trimmed V and J ends, which lost 3 bases and 1 base, there was a span of 10 bases. This CDR3 contains 15 residues. Germline lookup yields CDR1 SGHRS and CDR2 YFSETQ. CDR3 protein: CASSSWTVNTGELFF. CDR3 DNA sequence: TGCGCCAGCAGCTCATGGACCGTGAACACCGGGGAGCTGTTTTTT.

There are a few counts of this clonotype. This chain joins TRBV27 and TRBJ2-4; D is perhaps TRBD2 (7 bases). This CDR3 contains 17 residues. The V end was cut by 3 bases, the J end by 0 bases, with 15 bases between. Germline CDR1 MNHEY, CDR2 SMNVEV (reference sequence). The CDR3 sequence: CASSFVGGALAKNIQYF. CDR3 in DNA: TGTGCCAGCAGTTTCGTAGGGGGGGCACTAGCCAAAAACATTCAGTACTTC.

This clonotype was observed at least ten times. The rearrangement links TRBV20-1 to TRBJ2-1; D perhaps matches TRBD1 (6 bases). Germline lookup yields CDR1 DFQATT and CDR2 SNEGSKA (reference sequence). Trimming left V 2 bases short and J 7 bases short, with 15 bases between. This CDR3 has 14 residues. The CDR3 sequence is CSARTGLFYNEQFF. Written as DNA, the CDR3 is TGCAGTGCTAGAACAGGGCTTTTTTATAATGAGCAGTTCTTC.

In this sample, this clonotype turned up many times. This CDR3 reads CASSLVRDSFYEQYF. The CDR3 nucleotides read TGTGCCAGCAGCTTAGTTCGTGATAGCTTTTACGAGCAGTACTTC. V usage is TRBV7-2 and J usage is TRBJ2-7; D unclear. Trimming took 1 base from V and 4 from J, leaving 14 bases between them. The CDR3 runs to 15 residues. Germline lookup yields CDR1 SGHTA and CDR2 FQGNSA.

Many counts were recorded for this clonotype. V and J are TRBV5-1 and TRBJ2-7; D is undetermined. V was shortened by 2 bases and J by 1 base, with 7 bases between the two germline ends. Germline CDR1 reads SGHRS; CDR2 reads YFSETQ. The CDR3 is 13 residues long. This CDR3 is CASSLDVSYEQYF. For the CDR3, the DNA is TGCGCCAGCAGCTTAGACGTGTCCTACGAGCAGTACTTC.

This clonotype appeared a few times. The chain has TRBV9 and TRBJ2-3, with 12 bases fitting TRBD2. This CDR3 has 17 residues. Germline loops: CDR1 SGDLS, CDR2 YYNGEE. V gave up 0 bases and J gave up 5 bases; unmatched junction bases: 7. The CDR3 region has the DNA TGTGCCAGCAGCGTAGTTCTAGCGGGAGGGCCAAGAGATACGCAGTATTTT. Encoded protein: CASSVVLAGGPRDTQYF.

The sample holds many counts of this clonotype. The chain links TRBV24-1 to TRBJ2-7; 10 bases line up with TRBD1. Germline CDR1 reads KGHDR; CDR2 reads SFDVKD. The J segment lost 3 bases and the V segment lost 4 bases, leaving 8 bases of the junction unmatched. CDR3 length: 16 amino acids. The CDR3 spells CATSDDRGQGYYEQYF. As DNA, the CDR3 is TGTGCCACCAGTGACGACCGGGGACAGGGGTACTACGAGCAGTACTTC.

This clonotype turned up a few times. This sequence joins TRBV30 and TRBJ2-2; unclear D gene. This CDR3 spans 14 amino acids. Per the germline V gene, CDR1 is GTSNPN and CDR2 is SVGIG (reference sequence). The germline V and J ends were trimmed by 0 bases and 7 bases, with 12 bases remaining between them. DNA of the CDR3: TGTGCCTGGAGTGTACTAAGACCGGTCGGGGAGCTGTTTTTT. Amino acids: CAWSVLRPVGELFF.

Ten or more counts support this clonotype. The gene calls are TRBV3-1 and TRBJ2-3; the D gene is possibly TRBD2 (5 bases). CDR1 is LGHDT, CDR2 YNNKEL, per germline (reference sequence). Trimming removed 2 bases from V and 0 bases from J, with 6 bases in between. This CDR3 is built from 14 residues. Written as DNA, the CDR3 is TGTGCCAGCAGCCAAAGCGGTAGCACAGATACGCAGTATTTT. Translated, it gives CASSQSGSTDTQYF.

This clonotype was recorded many times. The chain has TRBV5-1 and TRBJ2-5, with a tentative D call TRBD1 (6 bases). The CDR3 extends over 15 amino acids. The V end lost 0 bases, the J end lost 5 bases, and 14 bases lay between the germline ends. The germline CDR1 and CDR2 sequences are SGHRS and YFSETQ. In nucleotides, the CDR3 is TGCGCCAGCAGCTTGGATTACAGGGTCAGGGAGACCCAGTACTTC. Its protein is CASSLDYRVRETQYF. The full variable domain, completed using reference TRBV5-1 and TRBJ2-5, is KAGVTQTPRYLIKTRGQQVTLSCSPISGHRSVSWYQQTPGQGLQFLFEYFSETQRNKGNFPGRFSGRQFSNSRSEMNVSTLELGDSALYLCASSLDYRVRETQYFGPGTRLLVL.

This clonotype appeared a few times. The V gene is TRBV9, the J gene TRBJ2-7, with 12 bases fitting TRBD2. CDR1 and CDR2 (germline): SGDLS, YYNGEE. V gave up 3 bases and J gave up 11 bases; unmatched junction bases: 9. The CDR3 runs 14 residues. This CDR3 reads CASSASLAGGPKYF. DNA for the CDR3: TGTGCCAGCAGCGCCTCACTAGCGGGGGGCCCTAAGTACTTC.

This clonotype has ten or more counts. The V call is TRBV29-1, the J call TRBJ2-3; perhaps TRBD1 as D (6 bases). Between the trimmed V and J ends, which lost 4 bases and 0 bases, there was a span of 17 bases. The germline V gene encodes CDR1 SQVTM and CDR2 ANQGSEA. This CDR3 spans 16 amino acids. The CDR3 sequence: CSVGHFNRDSTDTQYF. DNA for the CDR3: TGCAGCGTTGGGCATTTCAACAGGGATAGCACAGATACGCAGTATTTT.